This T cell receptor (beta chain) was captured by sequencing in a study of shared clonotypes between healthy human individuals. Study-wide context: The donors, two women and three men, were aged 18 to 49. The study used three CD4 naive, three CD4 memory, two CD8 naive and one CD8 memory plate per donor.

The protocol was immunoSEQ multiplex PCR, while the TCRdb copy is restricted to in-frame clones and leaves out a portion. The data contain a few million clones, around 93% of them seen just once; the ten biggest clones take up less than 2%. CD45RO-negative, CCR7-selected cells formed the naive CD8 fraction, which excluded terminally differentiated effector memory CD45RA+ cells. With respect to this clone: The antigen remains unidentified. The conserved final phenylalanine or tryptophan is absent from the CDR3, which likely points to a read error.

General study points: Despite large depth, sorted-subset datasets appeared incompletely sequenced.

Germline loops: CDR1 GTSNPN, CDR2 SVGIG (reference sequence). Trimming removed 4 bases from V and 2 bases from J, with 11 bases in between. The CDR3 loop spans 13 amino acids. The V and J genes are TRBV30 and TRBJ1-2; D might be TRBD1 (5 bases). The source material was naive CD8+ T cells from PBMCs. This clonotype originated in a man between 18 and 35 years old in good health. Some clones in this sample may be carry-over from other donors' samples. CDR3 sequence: CAWNGGSNYGYTL. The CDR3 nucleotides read TGTGCCTGGAACGGGGGGAGCAACTATGGCTACACCCTC.